This TCR beta chain was identified during a study of CD8 T cells in Susac syndrome. The CDR3 has 14 amino acids. V was clipped by 3 bases and J by 3 bases, with 13 bases between them. Germline CDR1 and CDR2: SGDLS and YYNGEE. An amount of RNA that ranged from roughly 0.45 to 1 ug was reverse transcribed with random hexamers. A single record per CDR3 protein comes from TCRdb applying MiXCR to the immunoSEQ multiplex PCR reads. Here the sample spans about 200,000 distinct CDR3 sequences, just under 95% being singletons. J is TRBJ2-7 and V is TRBV9; D is unresolved. This receptor was identified in a human donor with multiple sclerosis. The sequencing sample was made of CD4+ T cells from PBMCs. The CDR3, as DNA: TGTGCCAGCAGCGAGGGCCTCGGACGCTACGAGCAGTACTTC. Its protein is CASSEGLGRYEQYF.